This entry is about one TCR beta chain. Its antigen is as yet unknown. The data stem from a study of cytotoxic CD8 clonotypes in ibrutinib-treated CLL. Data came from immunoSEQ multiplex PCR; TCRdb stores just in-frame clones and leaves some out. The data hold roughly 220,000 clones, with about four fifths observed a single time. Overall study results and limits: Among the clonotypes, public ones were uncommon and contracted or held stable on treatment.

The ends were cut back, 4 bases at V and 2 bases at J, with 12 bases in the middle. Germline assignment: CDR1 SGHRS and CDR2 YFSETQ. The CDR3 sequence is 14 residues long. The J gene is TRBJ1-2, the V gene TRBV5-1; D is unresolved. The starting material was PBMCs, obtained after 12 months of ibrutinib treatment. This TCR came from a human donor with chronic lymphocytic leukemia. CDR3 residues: CASSATTGNYGYTF. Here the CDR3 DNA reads TGCGCCAGCAGCGCCACGACGGGAAACTATGGCTACACCTTC.